This TCR beta chain was identified during a study of blood T cell repertoires in COVID-19. Study details: The samples span acute and convalescent COVID-19 from the United States, Italy and Spain. In each case, the material was cDNA or gDNA derived from T cells, B-cell-depleted T cells, or PBMCs.

Trimming took 5 bases from V and 2 from J; bases not matched to a gene: 8. Germline V gene lookup returns CDR1 KGHDR and CDR2 SFDVKD. There are 17 residues in the CDR3. In the original workflow: Amplification from reference gene primers served as the basis for estimated nucleated cell counts. The assay was immunoSEQ multiplex PCR, and TCRdb's table has in-frame clones only and misses some. V, J and clone size were drawn from that table, and D and trimming were deduced from the DNA. The data hold approximately 200,000 clones, with about 85% observed a single time. The specimen sequenced was peripheral blood. The sequence was collected from a woman in her twenties or thirties with active or convalescent COVID-19. The V call is TRBV24-1, the J call TRBJ2-3, with 11 bases identical to TRBD2. This chain's CDR3 is CATSAGTSGLPTDTQYF. The DNA of the CDR3 is TGTGCCACCAGTGCCGGGACTAGCGGTCTTCCCACAGATACGCAGTATTTT.